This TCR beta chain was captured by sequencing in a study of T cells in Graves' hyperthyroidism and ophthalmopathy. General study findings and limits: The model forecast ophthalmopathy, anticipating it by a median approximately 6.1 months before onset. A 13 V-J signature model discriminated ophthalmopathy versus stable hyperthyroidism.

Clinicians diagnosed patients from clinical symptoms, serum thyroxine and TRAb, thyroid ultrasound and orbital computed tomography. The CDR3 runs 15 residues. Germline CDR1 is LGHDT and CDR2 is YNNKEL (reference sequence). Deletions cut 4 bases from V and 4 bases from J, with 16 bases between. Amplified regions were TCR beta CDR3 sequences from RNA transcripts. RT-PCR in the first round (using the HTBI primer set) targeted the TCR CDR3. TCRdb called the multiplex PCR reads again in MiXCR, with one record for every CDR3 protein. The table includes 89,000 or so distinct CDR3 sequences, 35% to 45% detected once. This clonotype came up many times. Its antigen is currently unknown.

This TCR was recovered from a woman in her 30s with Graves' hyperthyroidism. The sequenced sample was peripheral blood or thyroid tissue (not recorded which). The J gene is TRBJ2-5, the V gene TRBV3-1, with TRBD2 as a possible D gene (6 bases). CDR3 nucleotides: TGTGCCAGCAGCCCCGGGAGTGGGGGAGGAGAGACCCAGTACTTC. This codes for CASSPGSGGGETQYF.